This TCR beta chain was recovered during a study of T cells in Graves' hyperthyroidism and ophthalmopathy. A Clinical Activity Score of at least 3, a NOSPECS grade of at least 4 and a duration under 3 months were recorded in the ophthalmopathy patients. Clinical symptoms, serum thyroxine and TRAb, thyroid ultrasound and orbital computed tomography together formed the diagnostic basis. TCR beta CDR3 regions were amplified from RNA. The HTBI primer set served for first-round RT-PCR of the TCR CDR3. Using its own MiXCR run on the multiplex PCR reads, TCRdb lists one record per CDR3 protein. The sample records over 350,000 distinct CDR3 sequences, approximately 17% being singletons. This CDR3 is 15 amino acids long. The germline V gene encodes CDR1 SGHRS and CDR2 YFSETQ. Trimming pared 4 bases from V and 5 bases from J, leaving 13 bases between.

The rearrangement joins TRBV5-1 to TRBJ1-6; a weak D match, TRBD1 (6 bases). The receptor's source is a man between 18 and 29 years old with Graves' ophthalmopathy. Sequencing was performed on blood. The CDR3 region is CASSPRGGDNSPLHF. Here the CDR3 DNA reads TGCGCCAGCAGCCCCAGGGGAGGGGATAATTCACCCCTCCACTTT.